The source of this TCR beta chain is a study of T cells after yellow fever vaccination. The overall study: When fractions had low cell numbers, they were prepared with SMART-Seq v4 Ultra Low Input.

Comments on this clonotype: Antigen unknown.

Whole-study findings and limits: Though it reached lower strength, the secondary response hit its peak faster, day 5 versus 15. Post-booster reappearance was seen for most primary-vaccination clones (nearly 97% CD4, around 90% CD8).

Template switching by 5'RACE produced TCR cDNA, adding a universal primer site and UMIs. TCRdb reanalysed the 5' RACE reads using MiXCR and keeps one entry per CDR3 protein. This table holds hundreds of thousands of distinct CDR3 sequences, 7% to 10% found once. V lost 7 bases and J 9 bases, leaving 10 bases between the germline ends. This CDR3 has 11 amino acids. The sequence was obtained from a man aged 18 to 29 who received the YFV17D yellow fever vaccine. The material was PBMCs, obtained about 49 days after the first yellow fever vaccination. The chain carries TRBV12-3 or TRBV12-4 and TRBJ1-5, with D uncertain. The CDR3 sequence is CASKISGPQHF. In nucleotides, the CDR3 is TGTGCCAGCAAGATTTCGGGGCCCCAGCATTTT.